The 14 T cell receptor beta chains below come from one sample, sequenced in a study of cytomegalovirus exposure and HLA in healthy donors (dated by TCRdb to about 2017). Library prep was done by the immunoSEQ multiplex PCR assay. For the multiplex PCR, a mixture combining 60 forward primers for TCR Vbeta segments and 13 reverse primers for TCR Jbeta segments was used. The table comes from immuneACCESS by way of TCRdb, which keeps in-frame sequences with V and J called. Part of the clones is missing from these tables; in studies checked, under half for an unresolved V gene and the rest for unknown reasons. The table for this sample shows tens of thousands of clones. The ten most abundant clones make up roughly 7% of the sample. The sequenced sample consisted of PBMCs. These receptor sequences come from a woman aged 40 to 50 in good health and CMV-seronegative.

The CDR3 DNA reads as TGTGCCAGTAGAAGGGGGGGCACTGAAGCTTTCTTT. Translating gives CASRRGGTEAFF. The rearrangement joins TRBV6-5 to TRBJ1-1, with a tentative D call TRBD1 (6 bases). V lost 9 bases and J 4 bases, leaving 12 bases between the germline ends. Per the germline V gene, CDR1 is MNHEY and CDR2 is SVGAGI. The length of the CDR3 is 12 residues.

The rearrangement uses TRBV2 and TRBJ1-2, with D perhaps matching TRBD1 (6 bases). This CDR3 comprises 13 residues. Germline assignment: CDR1 SNHLY and CDR2 FYNNEI. V was trimmed by 4 bases and J by 8 bases, leaving 14 bases between them. Here the CDR3 DNA reads TGTGCCAGCAGTGGGGAGGGGGTTCAGGGCTACACCTTC. Protein sequence: CASSGEGVQGYTF.

V usage is TRBV5-6 and J usage is TRBJ1-6, with TRBD1 identical over 8 bases. V shed 0 bases and J 6 bases; nucleotides not matched to a gene: 5. The CDR3 consists of 16 residues. Germline CDR1 and CDR2: SGHDT and YYEEEE. CDR3 nucleotide sequence: TGTGCCAGCAGCTTGGGGACAGGGATCCGTAATTCACCCCTCCACTTT. Protein product: CASSLGTGIRNSPLHF. Using reference TRBV5-6 and TRBJ1-6 for the parts outside the CDR3, the full variable domain is DAGVTQSPTHLIKTRGQQVTLRCSPKSGHDTVSWYQQALGQGPQFIFQYYEEEERQRGNFPDRFSGHQFPNYSSELNVNALLLGDSALYLCASSLGTGIRNSPLHFGNGTRLTVT.

This rearrangement joins TRBV18 to TRBJ2-1, with D possibly being TRBD2 (5 bases). Germline CDR1 is KGHSH and CDR2 is LQKENI. V was shortened by 3 bases and J by 8 bases, with 8 bases between the two germline ends. The CDR3 sequence is 12 residues long. The CDR3 loop is CASSPGGHEQFF. In DNA, the CDR3 is TGTGCCAGCTCACCTGGCGGGCATGAGCAGTTCTTC.

V is TRBV7-9 and J is TRBJ1-1; weak D call: TRBD1 (5 bases). There are 14 residues in the CDR3. Trimming pared 2 bases from V and 1 base from J, leaving 8 bases between. The V gene's germline CDR1 is SEHNR and CDR2 FQNEAQ (reference sequence). The CDR3 region is CASSLRDRNTEAFF. For the CDR3, the DNA is TGTGCCAGCAGCTTACGAGACAGGAACACTGAAGCTTTCTTT.

The V call is TRBV2, the J call TRBJ1-3, with D uncertain. The V end was cut by 1 base, the J end by 0 bases, with 4 bases between. The CDR3 consists of 14 residues. Germline V gene lookup returns CDR1 SNHLY and CDR2 FYNNEI. CDR3 residues: CASSEELSGNTIYF. CDR3 sequence (DNA): TGTGCCAGCAGTGAAGAGCTCTCTGGAAACACCATATATTTT.

Regarding this clone: At one of its ends the junction is not consistent with the germline gene, which may arise from a read error. The same CDR3 arises from other DNA sequences in this sample as well. This sequence joins TRBV4-3 and TRBJ1-6; maybe TRBD1 (5 bases). This CDR3 is 16 amino acids long. CDR1 and CDR2 from the germline V gene are LGHNA and YSLEER. CDR3: CASSQGGPGGYSPLHF. CDR3 sequence (DNA): TGCGCCAGCAGCCAGGGAGGCCCGGGGGGATATTCACCCCTACACTTT.

The chain employs TRBV5-4 and TRBJ2-7; 7 positions match TRBD1. J lost 4 bases, V lost 4 bases, and 5 bases had no gene match. The CDR3 runs to 13 residues. Germline CDR1 reads SGHNT; CDR2 reads YYREEE (reference sequence). CDR3 region: CASSRQGYYEQYF. The CDR3, as DNA: TGTGCCAGCAGCCGACAGGGCTATTACGAGCAGTACTTC.

This chain uses TRBV15 with TRBJ1-1; D is unresolved. The germline gives CDR1 LNHNV, CDR2 YYDKDF (reference sequence). This CDR3 is built from 13 residues. Trimming took 0 bases from V and 8 from J, leaving 10 bases between them. CDR3 bases: TGTGCCACCAGCAGAGATGAGGGCAGGGAAGCTTTCTTT. Translation: CATSRDEGREAFF.

V is TRBV27 and J is TRBJ1-1; D gene ambiguous. Trimming took off 2 bases at V and 4 bases at J, with 14 bases between the two ends. Germline CDR1 and CDR2: MNHEY and SMNVEV (reference sequence). The CDR3 has 15 residues. The CDR3 region has the DNA TGTGCCAGCAGTTTAGTTGCAGGTGGAATCACTGAAGCTTTCTTT. This codes for CASSLVAGGITEAFF.

V and J are TRBV5-6 and TRBJ1-1; a possible D gene is TRBD1 (6 bases). Germline CDR1 and CDR2: SGHDT and YYEEEE. CDR3 length: 14 residues. The V end lost 0 bases, the J end lost 2 bases, and 8 bases lay between the germline ends. CDR3 nucleotide sequence: TGTGCCAGCAGCTTGGGACAGGTAAACACTGAAGCTTTCTTT. It encodes CASSLGQVNTEAFF.

Its frequency marks this clone as medium-sized (0.01 to 0.1%). DNA for the CDR3: TGTGCCAGCAGTGTAGTCGACAGGGCGAACACTGAAGCTTTCTTT. Translating it yields CASSVVDRANTEAFF. V usage is TRBV6-1 and J usage is TRBJ1-1, with TRBD1 matching over 7 bases. This CDR3 has 15 amino acids. V lost 4 bases, J lost 1 base, and 6 bases stayed unmatched. Germline V gives CDR1 MNHNS, CDR2 SASEGT.

The rearrangement uses TRBV20-1 and TRBJ2-7; TRBD1 agrees at 7 bases. J was trimmed by 4 bases and V by 6 bases; bases with no gene match: 3. The CDR3 has 11 amino acids. CDR1 and CDR2 from the germline V gene are DFQATT and SNEGSKA (reference sequence). CDR3 residues: CSAPRGYEQYF. CDR3 nucleotide sequence: TGCAGTGCCCCCAGGGGGTACGAGCAGTACTTC.

This chain connects TRBV30 to TRBJ2-5; 12 bases are a match to TRBD2. Looked up from germline, CDR1 is GTSNPN and CDR2 is SVGIG (reference sequence). With 1 base clipped from V and 2 bases from J, the junction kept 2 bases outside the gene matches. This CDR3 spans 15 amino acids. The CDR3 DNA follows: TGTGCCTGGAGTGGACTAGCGGGGGTTCAAGAGACCCAGTACTTC. This sequence encodes CAWSGLAGVQETQYF.